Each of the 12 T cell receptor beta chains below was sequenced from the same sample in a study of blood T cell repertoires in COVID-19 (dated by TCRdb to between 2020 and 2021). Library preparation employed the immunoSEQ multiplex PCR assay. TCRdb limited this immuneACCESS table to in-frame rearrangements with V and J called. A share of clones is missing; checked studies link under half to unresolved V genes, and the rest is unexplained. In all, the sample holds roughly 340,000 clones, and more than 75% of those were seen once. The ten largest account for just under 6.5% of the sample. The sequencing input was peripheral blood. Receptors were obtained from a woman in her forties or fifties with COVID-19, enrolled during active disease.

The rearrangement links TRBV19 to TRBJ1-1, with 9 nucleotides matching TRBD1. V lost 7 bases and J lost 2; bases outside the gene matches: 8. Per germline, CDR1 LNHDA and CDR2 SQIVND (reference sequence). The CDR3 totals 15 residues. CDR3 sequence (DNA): TGTGCCAGTACAAGTTGGGACAGGGCTAACACTGAAGCTTTCTTT. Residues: CASTSWDRANTEAFF.

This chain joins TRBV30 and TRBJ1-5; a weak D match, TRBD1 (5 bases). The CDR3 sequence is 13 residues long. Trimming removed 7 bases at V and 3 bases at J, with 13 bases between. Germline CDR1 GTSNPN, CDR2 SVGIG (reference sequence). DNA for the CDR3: TGTGCCTCCCAAGCAGGGTACAATCAGCCCCAGCATTTT. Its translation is CASQAGYNQPQHF.

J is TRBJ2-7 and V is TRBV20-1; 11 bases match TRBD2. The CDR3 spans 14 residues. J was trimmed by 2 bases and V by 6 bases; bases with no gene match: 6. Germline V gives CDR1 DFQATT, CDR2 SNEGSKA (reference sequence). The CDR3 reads CSASTSGRAYEQYF. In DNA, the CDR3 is TGCAGTGCCAGTACTAGCGGGAGAGCCTACGAGCAGTACTTC.

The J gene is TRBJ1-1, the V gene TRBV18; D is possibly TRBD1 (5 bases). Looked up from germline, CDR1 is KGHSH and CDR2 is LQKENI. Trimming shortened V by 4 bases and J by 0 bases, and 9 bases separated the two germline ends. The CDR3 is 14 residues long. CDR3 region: CASSHGALNTEAFF. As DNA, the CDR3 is TGTGCCAGCTCACATGGGGCCTTGAACACTGAAGCTTTCTTT.

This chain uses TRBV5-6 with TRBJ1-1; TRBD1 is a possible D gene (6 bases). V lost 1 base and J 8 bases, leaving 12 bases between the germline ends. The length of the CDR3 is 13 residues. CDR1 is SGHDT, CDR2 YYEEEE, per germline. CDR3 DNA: TGTGCCAGCAGCTTGCTTTTCAGGGGAGAAGCTTTCTTT. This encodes CASSLLFRGEAFF.

The CDR3 region is CASSFIRGGRYEQYF. CDR3 DNA sequence: TGTGCCAGCAGTTTCATCAGGGGAGGGCGGTACGAGCAGTACTTC. The rearrangement uses TRBV28 and TRBJ2-7, with a weak D call TRBD2 (7 bases). The CDR3 runs 15 residues. Trimming pared 3 bases from V and 4 bases from J, leaving 16 bases between. Germline-derived CDR1 and CDR2 are MDHEN and SYDVKM.

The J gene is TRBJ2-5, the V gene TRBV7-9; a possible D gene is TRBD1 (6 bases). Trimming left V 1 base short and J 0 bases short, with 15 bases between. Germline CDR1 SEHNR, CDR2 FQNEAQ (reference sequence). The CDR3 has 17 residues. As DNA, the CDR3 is TGTGCCAGCAGCTTAGGATTCGCAGGGGTAAACCAAGAGACCCAGTACTTC. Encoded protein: CASSLGFAGVNQETQYF.

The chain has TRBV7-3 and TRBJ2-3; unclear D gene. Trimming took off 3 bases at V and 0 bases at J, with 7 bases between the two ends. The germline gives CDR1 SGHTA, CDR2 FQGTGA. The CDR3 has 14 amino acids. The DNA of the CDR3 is TGTGCCAGCAGCTTCTACCCAAGCACAGATACGCAGTATTTT. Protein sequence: CASSFYPSTDTQYF.

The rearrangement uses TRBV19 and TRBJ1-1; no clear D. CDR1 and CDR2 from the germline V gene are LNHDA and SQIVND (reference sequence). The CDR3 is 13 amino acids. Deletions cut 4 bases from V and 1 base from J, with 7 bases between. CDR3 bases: TGTGCCAGTAGTAGTTACGGGAACACTGAAGCTTTCTTT. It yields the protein CASSSYGNTEAFF.

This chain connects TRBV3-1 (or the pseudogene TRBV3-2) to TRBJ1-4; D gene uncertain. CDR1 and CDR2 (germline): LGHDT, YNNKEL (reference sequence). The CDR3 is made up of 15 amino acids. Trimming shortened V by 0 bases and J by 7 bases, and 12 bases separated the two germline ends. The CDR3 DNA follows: TGTGCCAGCAGCCAAGATTCGGGTCGAGGTGAAAAACTGTTTTTT. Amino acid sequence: CASSQDSGRGEKLFF.

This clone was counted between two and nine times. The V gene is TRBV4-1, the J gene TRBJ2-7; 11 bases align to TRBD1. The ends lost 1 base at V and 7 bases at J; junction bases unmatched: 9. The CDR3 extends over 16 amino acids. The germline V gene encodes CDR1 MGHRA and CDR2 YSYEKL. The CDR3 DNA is TGCGCCAGCAGCCAAGTATTAGGACAGGGGGCGGAAGAGCAGTACTTC. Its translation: CASSQVLGQGAEEQYF.

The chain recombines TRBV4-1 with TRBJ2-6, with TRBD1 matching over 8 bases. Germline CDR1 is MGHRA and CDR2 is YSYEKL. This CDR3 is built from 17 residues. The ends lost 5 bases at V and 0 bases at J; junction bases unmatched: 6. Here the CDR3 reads CASSSRTGSSGANVLTF. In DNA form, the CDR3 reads TGCGCCAGCAGCTCAAGGACAGGGAGCTCTGGGGCCAACGTCCTGACTTTC.